The 24 T cell receptor beta chains below were found in one sample sequenced in a study of T cell repertoires in cytomegalovirus infection. TCRdb fed the reads into MiXCR, producing one record per CDR3 protein. The sample contains over 95,000 distinct CDR3 sequences, roughly 30% of which appear only once. No antigen is known for these receptors. Sample: CD8+ T cells from cultured PBMCs, taken from culture after CMV antigen stimulation. The source is a human donor in good health (CMV status not recorded). Some clones in this sample may be carry-over from other donors' samples.

This clonotype has at least ten counts. The chain uses TRBV4-1 and TRBJ2-3, with 7 bases that match TRBD2. This CDR3 is built from 16 residues. CDR1 is MGHRA, CDR2 YSYEKL, per germline. Losses at the gene ends were 3 bases for V and 2 bases for J; bases not matched to a gene: 8. CDR3 DNA sequence: TGCGCCAGCAGCCAGGGGAGGGGTCGGGACACAGATACGCAGTATTTT. The encoded protein is CASSQGRGRDTDTQYF.

This clonotype was picked up a small number of times. The V and J genes are TRBV12-3 or TRBV12-4 and TRBJ2-3, with D possibly TRBD1 on 5 matching bases. Trimming left V 7 bases short and J 4 bases short, with 12 bases between. This CDR3 contains 13 residues. Written as DNA, the CDR3 is TGTGCCAGCATAGGGGCCGAAGCAGATACGCAGTATTTT. Translating gives CASIGAEADTQYF.

This rearrangement joins TRBV6-1 to TRBJ2-7; D is possibly TRBD2 (5 bases). CDR3 size: 16 residues. V lost 5 bases, J lost 3 bases, and 20 bases lay in between. CDR1 and CDR2 from the germline V gene are MNHNS and SASEGT. The chain's CDR3 is CASSYPDFDGNYEQYF. In DNA form, the CDR3 reads TGTGCCAGCAGTTACCCCGACTTCGACGGGAACTACGAGCAGTACTTC.

The CDR3 DNA is TGCGCCAGCAGCCAAGTTAAGGGGCAGGGGGCGCGATTTGAAAAACTGTTTTTT. It codes for CASSQVKGQGARFEKLFF. The chain uses TRBV4-1 and TRBJ1-4; TRBD1 aligns across 8 bases. Losses at the gene ends were 1 base for V and 7 bases for J; bases not matched to a gene: 14. There are 18 residues in the CDR3. Germline loops: CDR1 MGHRA, CDR2 YSYEKL.

This clonotype was detected many times. This chain links TRBV7-8 with TRBJ1-5; possible D gene TRBD1, 5 bases. The CDR3 spans 14 residues. Trimming took off 4 bases at V and 2 bases at J, with 9 bases between the two ends. Germline CDR1 is SGHVS and CDR2 is FQNEAQ. The CDR3 DNA is TGTGCCAGCAGCTCGGGAGGGGGCAATCAGCCCCAGCATTTT. Translating it yields CASSSGGGNQPQHF.

This sequence joins TRBV10-3 and TRBJ2-2; D gene ambiguous. CDR1 and CDR2 (germline): ENHRY, SYGVKD. The CDR3 runs to 13 residues. Trimming stripped 6 bases from V and 5 bases from J, with 10 bases between. DNA for the CDR3: TGTGCCATCAGACCGGACGGGACCGGGGAGCTGTTTTTT. Its protein is CAIRPDGTGELFF.

The rearrangement joins TRBV5-1 to TRBJ1-4, with unresolved D. CDR1 is SGHRS and CDR2 is YFSETQ in the germline V gene. V was clipped by 2 bases and J by 4 bases, with 12 bases between them. The CDR3 runs to 15 residues. CDR3 sequence: CASSFDGAFNEKLFF. For the CDR3, the DNA is TGCGCCAGCAGCTTTGACGGAGCCTTTAATGAAAAACTGTTTTTT. Together with reference TRBV5-1 and TRBJ1-4, the CDR3 gives the full variable domain: KAGVTQTPRYLIKTRGQQVTLSCSPISGHRSVSWYQQTPGQGLQFLFEYFSETQRNKGNFPGRFSGRQFSNSRSEMNVSTLELGDSALYLCASSFDGAFNEKLFFGSGTQLSVL.

The J gene is TRBJ2-7, the V gene TRBV7-6, with a possible D match to TRBD2 (6 bases). The germline CDR1 and CDR2 sequences are SGHVS and FNYEAQ. The CDR3 totals 15 residues. V was trimmed by 1 base and J by 2 bases, leaving 12 bases between them. The CDR3, as DNA: TGTGCCAGCAGCTTAGTGGTCGGACTACCCTACGAGCAGTACTTC. As protein: CASSLVVGLPYEQYF.

The gene calls are TRBV19 and TRBJ1-1, with no clear D. The germline gives CDR1 LNHDA, CDR2 SQIVND (reference sequence). Trimming removed 0 bases from V and 5 bases from J, with 13 bases in between. This CDR3 has 15 residues. CDR3 amino acids: CASSIDLNPGTEAFF. CDR3 in DNA: TGTGCCAGTAGTATAGATCTGAACCCGGGGACTGAAGCTTTCTTT.

The table lists this clonotype with a few counts. This rearrangement joins TRBV27 to TRBJ2-7; D perhaps matches TRBD1 (6 bases). The CDR3 totals 13 residues. Trimming took off 7 bases at V and 6 bases at J, with 16 bases between the two ends. Germline CDR1 and CDR2: MNHEY and SMNVEV (reference sequence). DNA for the CDR3: TGTGCCAGCAACCACAGGGCCCAGGGCGAGCAGTACTTC. Amino acids: CASNHRAQGEQYF.

The genes are TRBV20-1 and TRBJ2-7; no definite D call. Trimming took off 0 bases at V and 3 bases at J, with 12 bases between the two ends. The germline CDR1 and CDR2 sequences are DFQATT and SNEGSKA (reference sequence). This CDR3 has 14 amino acids. The CDR3 nucleotides read TGCAGTGCTAGAGACCCTACTACCTACTACGAGCAGTACTTC. Amino acids: CSARDPTTYYEQYF.

The chain links TRBV6-6 to TRBJ1-1, with D possibly TRBD1 on 5 matching bases. V gave up 5 bases and J gave up 1 base, with 11 bases separating them. From germline, CDR1 is MNHNY and CDR2 SVGAGI (reference sequence). This CDR3 region has 14 residues. The CDR3 nucleotides read TGTGCCAGCAGTGCAGGGAGGGGGAACACTGAAGCTTTCTTT. This encodes CASSAGRGNTEAFF.

This clonotype came up a few times. The V call is TRBV7-3, the J call TRBJ2-1; D not resolved. Germline values: CDR1 SGHTA, CDR2 FQGTGA. CDR3 size: 13 residues. V lost 2 bases and J 7 bases, leaving 9 bases between the germline ends. This chain's CDR3 is CASSLGVGNEQFF. CDR3 coding DNA: TGTGCCAGCAGCTTAGGAGTGGGAAATGAGCAGTTCTTC.

The rearrangement joins TRBV4-1 to TRBJ2-1; TRBD1 agrees at 10 bases. V was clipped by 0 bases and J by 3 bases; unmatched bases: 5. The CDR3 spans 17 residues. Germline loops: CDR1 MGHRA, CDR2 YSYEKL. The CDR3 is CASSQDGGQGYYNEQFF. DNA for the CDR3: TGCGCCAGCAGCCAAGATGGGGGACAGGGGTACTACAATGAGCAGTTCTTC.

This clonotype was seen a handful of times. The J gene is TRBJ1-2, the V gene TRBV28; D gene ambiguous. Trimming took off 7 bases at V and 5 bases at J, with 14 bases between the two ends. The CDR3 is 13 residues long. Germline lookup yields CDR1 MDHEN and CDR2 SYDVKM. DNA of the CDR3: TGTGCCAGCACCCACTCTGCGGAGTATGGCTACACCTTC. This gives the protein CASTHSAEYGYTF.

The chain uses TRBV20-1 and TRBJ2-7; tentatively, D is TRBD1 (6 bases). This CDR3 has 14 residues. Germline values: CDR1 DFQATT, CDR2 SNEGSKA (reference sequence). V was trimmed by 0 bases and J by 2 bases, leaving 11 bases between them. The CDR3 DNA reads TGCAGTGCTAGAGATAGGGACACCGCCTACGAGCAGTACTTC. This sequence encodes CSARDRDTAYEQYF.

This clonotype appeared a few times. The DNA of the CDR3 is TGTGCCAGCAGTGGACCCGGGACAGGGGTCCAAGCCGGGGAGCTGTTTTTT. Encoded protein: CASSGPGTGVQAGELFF. This chain joins TRBV6-1 and TRBJ2-2; 10 nucleotides match TRBD1. Looked up from germline, CDR1 is MNHNS and CDR2 is SASEGT. Trimming cost V 4 bases and J 6 bases; bases outside gene matches: 11. The CDR3 totals 17 residues.

This clonotype appeared a few times. The genes are TRBV6-2 or TRBV6-3 and TRBJ1-1, with D maybe TRBD1 (6 bases). Germline CDR1 and CDR2: MNHEY and SVGEGT. The V end was cut by 11 bases, the J end by 4 bases, with 14 bases between. The CDR3 extends over 12 amino acids. The chain's CDR3 is CAVQGYSTEAFF. In DNA form, the CDR3 reads TGTGCCGTACAGGGTTATAGCACTGAAGCTTTCTTT.

The chain carries TRBV4-3 and TRBJ2-7; TRBD1 matches 9 bases. CDR3 size: 18 residues. Germline loops: CDR1 LGHNA, CDR2 YSLEER. Trimming cost V 4 bases and J 6 bases; bases outside gene matches: 19. CDR3 DNA sequence: TGCGCCAGCAGCCCCTACCCCCCCGGGACAGGGTTGTTCGGCGAGCAGTACTTC. Its protein product is CASSPYPPGTGLFGEQYF.

This chain joins TRBV6-1 and TRBJ1-6; D is unresolved. Germline CDR1 reads MNHNS; CDR2 reads SASEGT. Trimming left V 3 bases short and J 0 bases short, with 3 bases between. The CDR3 spans 14 residues. CDR3 sequence reads: CASSDSSYNSPLHF. CDR3 nucleotide sequence: TGTGCCAGCAGTGACAGCTCCTATAATTCACCCCTCCACTTT.

The V gene is TRBV9, the J gene TRBJ2-5; 7 nucleotides agree with TRBD1. In germline, CDR1 is SGDLS, CDR2 YYNGEE. The CDR3 loop spans 13 amino acids. With V trimmed by 6 bases and J by 5 bases, 7 bases remained unmatched. The CDR3 DNA sequence: TGTGCCAGCAATATAGGGGGCGAGGAGACCCAGTACTTC. Protein product: CASNIGGEETQYF.

The chain carries TRBV12-3 or TRBV12-4 and TRBJ2-7; 10 positions match TRBD2. The CDR3 consists of 16 residues. The trim removed 4 bases at V and 7 bases at J, leaving 13 bases unmatched. CDR3 loop: CASSSFGLAEYLEQYF. CDR3 DNA sequence: TGTGCCAGCAGTTCCTTCGGACTAGCGGAATATCTAGAGCAGTACTTC.

This sequence joins TRBV7-2 and TRBJ2-1; either TRBD1 or TRBD2 may fit D (5 bases each). The germline gives CDR1 SGHTA, CDR2 FQGNSA. The CDR3 is 15 amino acids. Between the trimmed V and J ends, which lost 5 bases and 5 bases, there was a span of 16 bases. The DNA of the CDR3 is TGTGCCAGCAGCCCCGGCCGGGACCTTCACAATGAGCAGTTCTTC. Residues: CASSPGRDLHNEQFF.

This chain links TRBV20-1 with TRBJ2-3; a weak D match, TRBD1 (7 bases). CDR3 length: 15 amino acids. CDR1 and CDR2 from the germline V gene are DFQATT and SNEGSKA (reference sequence). With 0 bases removed from V and 7 bases from J, the gap between germline ends came to 17 bases. The DNA for the CDR3 is TGCAGTGCTAGAGATCGGGGGACAGACCTGTATACGCAGTATTTT. Encoded protein: CSARDRGTDLYTQYF.